Listed here are 4 T cell receptor beta chains from one sample, sequenced in a study of cytomegalovirus exposure and HLA in healthy donors. PCR was performed using 60 Vbeta and 13 Jbeta primers. Method: immunoSEQ multiplex PCR; TCRdb's copy keeps in-frame clones and lacks some. In the table there are 55,000 to 70,000 clones, 80% of which are singletons. The sample consisted of PBMCs. All receptors derive from a male donor in good health and CMV-seronegative.

This clone was detected once. V and J are TRBV23-1 and TRBJ1-1; the D is unclear. TRBV23-1 carries the ORF label, with uncertain function. V was cut by 4 bases and J by 8 bases, with 11 bases left in between. The CDR3 consists of 12 residues. The CDR3 loop is CASSPLPGEAFF. The CDR3 DNA is TGCGCCAGCAGTCCCCTCCCCGGGGAAGCTTTCTTT.

The chain employs TRBV30 and TRBJ1-1, with D possibly being TRBD1 (5 bases). The V gene's germline CDR1 is GTSNPN and CDR2 SVGIG (reference sequence). The CDR3 has 11 residues. The V gene lost 3 bases and the J gene lost 6 bases, with 8 bases spanning the gap. CDR3 residues: CAWRGGAEAFF. The DNA for the CDR3 is TGTGCCTGGAGGGGGGGGGCTGAAGCTTTCTTT.

The chain couples TRBV5-6 to TRBJ2-5, with a possible D match to TRBD2 (5 bases). This CDR3 region has 13 residues. The V end lost 2 bases, the J end lost 11 bases, and 16 bases lay between the germline ends. CDR1 SGHDT and CDR2 YYEEEE come from the germline V gene. The CDR3 bases are TGTGCCAGCAGCTTTGGTGGGAAGGGAGAGCAGTACTTC. Translated: CASSFGGKGEQYF.

V usage is TRBV5-1 and J usage is TRBJ2-3; D is perhaps TRBD1 (6 bases). There are 14 residues in the CDR3. In germline, CDR1 is SGHRS, CDR2 YFSETQ. Trimming took off 4 bases at V and 0 bases at J, with 9 bases between the two ends. Here the CDR3 DNA reads TGCGCCAGCAGCCCGGACAGAAGCACAGATACGCAGTATTTT. As protein: CASSPDRSTDTQYF.